What follows describes a single T cell receptor (beta chain). Its antigen is undetermined. The entry originates in a study of T cells in localized non-small cell lung cancer. Points from the study as a whole: Uninvolved neighboring lung showed the greatest T cell clonality, exceeding tumor. A denser population of T cells in blood accompanied longer overall survival. A median roughly 50 of the top 100 tumor clones appeared in adjacent lung.

Germline V lookup: CDR1 GTSNPN, CDR2 SVGIG (reference sequence). CDR3 length equals 12 residues. Trimming shortened V by 2 bases and J by 2 bases, and 1 base separated the two germline ends. TCRdb's copy holds only in-frame clones and misses some; the assay was immunoSEQ multiplex PCR. The sample lists roughly 1,200 clones, around 24% occurring once. This clonotype was obtained from a male donor older than 55 with stage I lung adenocarcinoma. The chain recombines TRBV30 with TRBJ2-6; D unresolved. Material: normal lung tissue next to the tumor, obtained before any cancer treatment. CDR3 in amino acids: CAWSPGANVLTF. CDR3 in DNA: TGTGCCTGGAGTCCTGGGGCCAACGTCCTGACTTTC.